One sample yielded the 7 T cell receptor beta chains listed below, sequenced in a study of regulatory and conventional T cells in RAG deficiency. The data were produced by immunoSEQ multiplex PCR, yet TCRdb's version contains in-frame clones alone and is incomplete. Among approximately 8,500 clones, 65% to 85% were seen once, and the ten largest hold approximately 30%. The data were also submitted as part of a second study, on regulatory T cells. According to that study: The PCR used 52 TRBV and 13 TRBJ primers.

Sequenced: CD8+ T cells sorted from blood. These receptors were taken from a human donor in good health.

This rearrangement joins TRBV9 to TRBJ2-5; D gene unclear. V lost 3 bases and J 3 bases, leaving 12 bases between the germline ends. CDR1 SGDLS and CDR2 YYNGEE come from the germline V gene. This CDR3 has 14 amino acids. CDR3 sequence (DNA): TGTGCCAGCAGCGCGACCGCGTCTAAAGAGACCCAGTACTTC. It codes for CASSATASKETQYF.

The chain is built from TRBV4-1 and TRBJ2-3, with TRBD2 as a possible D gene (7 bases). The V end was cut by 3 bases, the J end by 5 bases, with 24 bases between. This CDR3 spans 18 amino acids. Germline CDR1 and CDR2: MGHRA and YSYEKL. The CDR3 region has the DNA TGCGCCAGCAGCCACAACACCCAAGGGGGGAGGGCCGGAGATACGCAGTATTTT. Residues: CASSHNTQGGRAGDTQYF.

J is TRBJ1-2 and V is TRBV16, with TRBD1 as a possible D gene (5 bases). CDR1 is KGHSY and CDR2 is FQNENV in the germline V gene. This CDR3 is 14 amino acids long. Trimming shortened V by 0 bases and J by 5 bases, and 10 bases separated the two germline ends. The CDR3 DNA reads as TGTGCCAGCAGCCAATCGGCCAGGGCGTATGGCTACACCTTC. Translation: CASSQSARAYGYTF.

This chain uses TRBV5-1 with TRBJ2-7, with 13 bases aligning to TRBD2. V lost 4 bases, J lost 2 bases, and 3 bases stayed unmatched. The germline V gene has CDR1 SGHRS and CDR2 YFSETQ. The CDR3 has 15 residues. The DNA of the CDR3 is TGCGCCAGCAGCCAAGGACTAGCGGGGGCCTACGAGCAGTACTTC. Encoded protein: CASSQGLAGAYEQYF.

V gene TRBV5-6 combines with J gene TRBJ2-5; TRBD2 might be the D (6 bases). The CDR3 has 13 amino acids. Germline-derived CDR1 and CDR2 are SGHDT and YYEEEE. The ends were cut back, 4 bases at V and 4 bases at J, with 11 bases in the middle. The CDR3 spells CASSMVGGETQYF. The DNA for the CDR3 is TGTGCCAGCAGCATGGTGGGGGGAGAGACCCAGTACTTC.

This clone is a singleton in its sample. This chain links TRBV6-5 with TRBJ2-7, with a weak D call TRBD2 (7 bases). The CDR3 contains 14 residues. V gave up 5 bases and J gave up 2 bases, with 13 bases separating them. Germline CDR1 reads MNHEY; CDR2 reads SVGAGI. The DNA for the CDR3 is TGTGCCAGCAGTCTCGGGGGGCAAACCTACGAGCAGTACTTC. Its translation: CASSLGGQTYEQYF.

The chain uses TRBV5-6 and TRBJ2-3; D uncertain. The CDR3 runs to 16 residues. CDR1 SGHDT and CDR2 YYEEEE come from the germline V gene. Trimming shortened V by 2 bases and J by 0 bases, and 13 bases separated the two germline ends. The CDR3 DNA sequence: TGTGCCAGCAGCTTTTTCACAGAGTTGAGCACAGATACGCAGTATTTT. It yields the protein CASSFFTELSTDTQYF.